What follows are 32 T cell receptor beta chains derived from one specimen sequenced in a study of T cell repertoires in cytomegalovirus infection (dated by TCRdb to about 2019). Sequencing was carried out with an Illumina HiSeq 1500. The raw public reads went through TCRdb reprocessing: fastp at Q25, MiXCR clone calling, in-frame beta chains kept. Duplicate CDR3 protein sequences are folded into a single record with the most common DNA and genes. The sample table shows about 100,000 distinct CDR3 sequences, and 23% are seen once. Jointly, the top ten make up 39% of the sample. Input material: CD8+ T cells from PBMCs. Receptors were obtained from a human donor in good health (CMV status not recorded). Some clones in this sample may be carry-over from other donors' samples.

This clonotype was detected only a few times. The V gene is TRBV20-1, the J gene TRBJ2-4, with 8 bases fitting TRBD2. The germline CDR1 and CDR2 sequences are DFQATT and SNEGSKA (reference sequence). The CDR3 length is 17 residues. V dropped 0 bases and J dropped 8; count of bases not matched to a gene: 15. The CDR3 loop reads CSARDRGSSGFLDIQYF. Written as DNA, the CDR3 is TGCAGTGCTAGAGATAGGGGGTCTAGCGGGTTCCTCGACATTCAGTACTTC.

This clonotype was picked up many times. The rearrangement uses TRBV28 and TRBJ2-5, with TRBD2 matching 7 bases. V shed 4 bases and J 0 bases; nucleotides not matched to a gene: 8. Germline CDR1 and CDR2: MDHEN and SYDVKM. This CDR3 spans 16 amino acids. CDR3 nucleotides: TGTGCCAGCAGTTCCAAGACTAGCCTTTACCAAGAGACCCAGTACTTC. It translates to CASSSKTSLYQETQYF. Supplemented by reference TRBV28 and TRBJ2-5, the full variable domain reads DVKVTQSSRYLVKRTGEKVFLECVQDMDHENMFWYRQDPGLGLRLIYFSYDVKMKEKGDIPEGYSVSREKKERFSLILESASTNQTSMYLCASSSKTSLYQETQYFGPGTRLLVL.

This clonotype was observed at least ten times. The CDR3 region has the DNA TGTGCCAGCAGCCCCCGGGGCACTGAAGCTTTCTTT. It specifies CASSPRGTEAFF. This sequence joins TRBV7-2 and TRBJ1-1; no reliable D call. Germline loops: CDR1 SGHTA, CDR2 FQGNSA. Trimming took off 5 bases at V and 4 bases at J, with 8 bases between the two ends. This CDR3 contains 12 residues.

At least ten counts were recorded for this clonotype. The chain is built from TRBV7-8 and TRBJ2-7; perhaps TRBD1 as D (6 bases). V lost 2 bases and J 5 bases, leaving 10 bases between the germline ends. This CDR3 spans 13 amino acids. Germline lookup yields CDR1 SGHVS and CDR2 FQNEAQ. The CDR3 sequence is CASSLNAGDEQYF. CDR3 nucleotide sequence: TGTGCCAGCAGCTTAAACGCAGGGGACGAGCAGTACTTC.

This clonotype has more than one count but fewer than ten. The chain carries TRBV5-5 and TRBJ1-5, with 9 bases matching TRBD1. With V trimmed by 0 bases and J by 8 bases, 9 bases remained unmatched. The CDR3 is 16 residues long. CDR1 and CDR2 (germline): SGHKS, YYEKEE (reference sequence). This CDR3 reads CASSLGTGAPREPQHF. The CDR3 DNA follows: TGTGCCAGCAGCTTGGGGACAGGGGCCCCTAGGGAGCCCCAGCATTTT. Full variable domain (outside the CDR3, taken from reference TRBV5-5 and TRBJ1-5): DAGVTQSPTHLIKTRGQQVTLRCSPISGHKSVSWYQQVLGQGPQFIFQYYEKEERGRGNFPDRFSARQFPNYSSELNVNALLLGDSALYLCASSLGTGAPREPQHFGDGTRLSIL.

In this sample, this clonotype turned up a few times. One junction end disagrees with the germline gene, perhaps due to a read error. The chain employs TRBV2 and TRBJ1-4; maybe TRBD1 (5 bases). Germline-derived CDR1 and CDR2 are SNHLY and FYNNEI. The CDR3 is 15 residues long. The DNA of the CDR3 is TGTGCCAGCAGTGAAGCGAGGGGAACTATTGAAAAACTGTTTTTT. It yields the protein CASSEARGTIEKLFF.

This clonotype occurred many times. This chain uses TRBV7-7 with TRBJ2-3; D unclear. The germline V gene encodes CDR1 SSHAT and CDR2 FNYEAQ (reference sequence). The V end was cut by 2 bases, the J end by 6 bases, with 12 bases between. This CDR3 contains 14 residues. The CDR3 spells CASSLRLPSDTQYF. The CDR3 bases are TGTGCCAGCAGCTTAAGGCTCCCGTCCGATACGCAGTATTTT.

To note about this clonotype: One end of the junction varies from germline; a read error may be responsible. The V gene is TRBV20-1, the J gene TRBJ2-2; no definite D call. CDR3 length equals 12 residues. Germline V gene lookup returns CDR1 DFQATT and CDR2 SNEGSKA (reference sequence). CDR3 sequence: CSAESNTRELFF. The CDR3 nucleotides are TGCAGTGCTGAGTCGAACACCCGGGAGCTGTTTTTT.

The CDR3 reads CASSLPGSVGGFDTEAFF. As DNA, the CDR3 is TGTGCCAGCAGCCTCCCCGGTTCCGTGGGGGGGTTCGACACTGAAGCTTTCTTT. The chain couples TRBV14 to TRBJ1-1; D possibly corresponds to TRBD1 (5 bases). Germline CDR1 reads SGHDN; CDR2 reads FVKESK. The germline V and J ends were trimmed by 4 bases and 3 bases, with 24 bases remaining between them. The CDR3 covers 18 residues.

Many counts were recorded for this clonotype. As DNA, the CDR3 is TGTGCCAGCAGCGTCGGACAGGGCGGCACTGAAGCTTTCTTT. This gives the protein CASSVGQGGTEAFF. This sequence joins TRBV7-6 and TRBJ1-1; 8 bases agree with TRBD1. V dropped 5 bases and J dropped 4; count of bases not matched to a gene: 6. CDR3 length: 14 residues. CDR1 and CDR2 from the germline V gene are SGHVS and FNYEAQ.

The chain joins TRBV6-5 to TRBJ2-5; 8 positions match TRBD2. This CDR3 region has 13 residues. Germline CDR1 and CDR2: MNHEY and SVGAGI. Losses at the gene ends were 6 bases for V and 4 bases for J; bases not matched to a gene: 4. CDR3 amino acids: CASSDGRGETQYF. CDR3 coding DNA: TGTGCCAGCAGCGACGGGAGGGGAGAGACCCAGTACTTC.

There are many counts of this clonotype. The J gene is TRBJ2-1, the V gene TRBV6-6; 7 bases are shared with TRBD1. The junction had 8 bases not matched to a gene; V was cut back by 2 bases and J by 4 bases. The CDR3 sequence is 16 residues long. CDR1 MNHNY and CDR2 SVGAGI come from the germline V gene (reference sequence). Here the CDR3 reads CASSYTRQGIYNEQFF. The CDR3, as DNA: TGTGCCAGCAGTTACACCCGACAGGGAATATACAATGAGCAGTTCTTC.

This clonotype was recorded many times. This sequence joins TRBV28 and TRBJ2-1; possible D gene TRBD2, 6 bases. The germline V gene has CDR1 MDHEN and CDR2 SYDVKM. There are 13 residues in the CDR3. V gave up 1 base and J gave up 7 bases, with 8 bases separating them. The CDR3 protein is CASSLFGGNEQFF. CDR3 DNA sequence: TGTGCCAGCAGTTTATTCGGGGGAAATGAGCAGTTCTTC.

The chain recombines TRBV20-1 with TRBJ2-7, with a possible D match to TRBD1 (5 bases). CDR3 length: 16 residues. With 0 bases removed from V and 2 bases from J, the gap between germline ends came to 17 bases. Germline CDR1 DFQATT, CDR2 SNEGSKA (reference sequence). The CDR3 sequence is CSARDPIGQGPYEQYF. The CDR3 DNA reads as TGCAGTGCTAGAGATCCTATCGGACAAGGACCCTACGAGCAGTACTTC.

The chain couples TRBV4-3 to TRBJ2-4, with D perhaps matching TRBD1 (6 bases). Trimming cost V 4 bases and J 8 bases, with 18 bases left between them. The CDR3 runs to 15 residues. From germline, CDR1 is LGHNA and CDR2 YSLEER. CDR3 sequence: CASSRSRGAGDIQYF. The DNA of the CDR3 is TGCGCCAGCAGCCGATCCAGGGGCGCAGGGGACATTCAGTACTTC.

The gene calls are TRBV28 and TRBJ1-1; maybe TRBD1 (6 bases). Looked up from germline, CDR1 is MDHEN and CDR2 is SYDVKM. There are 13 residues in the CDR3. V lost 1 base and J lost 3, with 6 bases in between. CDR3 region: CASSLYRDTEAFF. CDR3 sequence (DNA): TGTGCCAGCAGTTTATACAGGGACACTGAAGCTTTCTTT.

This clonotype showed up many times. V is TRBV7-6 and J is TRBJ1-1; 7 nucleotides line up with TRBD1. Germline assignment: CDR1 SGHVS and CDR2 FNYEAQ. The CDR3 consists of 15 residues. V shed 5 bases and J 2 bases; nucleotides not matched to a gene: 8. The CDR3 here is CASSPVPGGNTEAFF. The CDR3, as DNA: TGTGCCAGCAGCCCCGTCCCAGGGGGAAACACTGAAGCTTTCTTT.

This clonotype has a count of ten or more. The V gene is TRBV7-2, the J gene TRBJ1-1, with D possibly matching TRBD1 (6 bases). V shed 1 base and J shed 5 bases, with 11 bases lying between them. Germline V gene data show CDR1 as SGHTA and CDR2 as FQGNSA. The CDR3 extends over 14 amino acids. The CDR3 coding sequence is TGTGCCAGCAGCTTAGGGGTAGGGGGAACTGAAGCTTTCTTT. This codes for CASSLGVGGTEAFF.

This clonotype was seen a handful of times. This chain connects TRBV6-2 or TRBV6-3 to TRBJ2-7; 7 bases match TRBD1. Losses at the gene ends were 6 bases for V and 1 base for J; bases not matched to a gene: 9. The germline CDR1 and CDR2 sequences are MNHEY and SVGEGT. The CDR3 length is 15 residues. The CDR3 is CASSPDRTPSYEQYF. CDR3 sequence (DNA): TGTGCCAGCAGCCCGGACAGGACGCCATCCTACGAGCAGTACTTC.

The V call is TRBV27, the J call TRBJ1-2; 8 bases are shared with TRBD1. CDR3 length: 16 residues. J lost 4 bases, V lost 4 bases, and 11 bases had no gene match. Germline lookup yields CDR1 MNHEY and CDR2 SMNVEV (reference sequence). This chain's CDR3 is CASSSGTGPTPYGYTF. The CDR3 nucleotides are TGTGCCAGCAGTTCGGGGACAGGACCCACTCCCTATGGCTACACCTTC.

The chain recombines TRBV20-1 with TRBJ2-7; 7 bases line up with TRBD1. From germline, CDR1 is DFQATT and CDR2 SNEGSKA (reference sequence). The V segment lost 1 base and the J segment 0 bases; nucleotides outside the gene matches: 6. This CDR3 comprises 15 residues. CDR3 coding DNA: TGCAGTGCTAGAGTTCAGGACAGGAGCTCCTACGAGCAGTACTTC. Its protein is CSARVQDRSSYEQYF.

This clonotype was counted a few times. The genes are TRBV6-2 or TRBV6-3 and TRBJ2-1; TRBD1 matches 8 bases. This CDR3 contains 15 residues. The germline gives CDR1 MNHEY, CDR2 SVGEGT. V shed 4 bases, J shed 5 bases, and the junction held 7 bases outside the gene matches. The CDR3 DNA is TGTGCCAGCAGTTCCCCCCGGACAGGGAACAATGAGCAGTTCTTC. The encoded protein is CASSSPRTGNNEQFF.

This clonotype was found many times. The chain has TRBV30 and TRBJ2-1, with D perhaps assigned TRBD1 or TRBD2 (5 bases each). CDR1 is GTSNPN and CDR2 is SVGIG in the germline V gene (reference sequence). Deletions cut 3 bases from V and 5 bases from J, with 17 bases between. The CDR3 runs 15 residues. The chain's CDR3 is CAWSTPHGANNEQFF. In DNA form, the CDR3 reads TGTGCCTGGAGCACGCCACACGGGGCAAACAATGAGCAGTTCTTC.

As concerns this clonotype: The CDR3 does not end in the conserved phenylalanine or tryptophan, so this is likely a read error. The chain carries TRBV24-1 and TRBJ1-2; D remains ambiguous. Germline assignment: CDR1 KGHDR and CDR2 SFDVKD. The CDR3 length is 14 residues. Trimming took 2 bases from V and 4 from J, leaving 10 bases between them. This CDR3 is CATSDSPGIYGYTL. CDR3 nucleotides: TGTGCCACCAGTGATTCCCCGGGGATCTATGGCTACACCCTC.

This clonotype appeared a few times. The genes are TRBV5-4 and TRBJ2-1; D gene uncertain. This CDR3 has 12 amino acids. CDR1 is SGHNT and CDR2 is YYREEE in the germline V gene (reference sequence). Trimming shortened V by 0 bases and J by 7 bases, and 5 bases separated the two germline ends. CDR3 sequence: CASSLDQNEQFF. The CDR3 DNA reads TGTGCCAGCAGCTTGGACCAGAATGAGCAGTTCTTC.

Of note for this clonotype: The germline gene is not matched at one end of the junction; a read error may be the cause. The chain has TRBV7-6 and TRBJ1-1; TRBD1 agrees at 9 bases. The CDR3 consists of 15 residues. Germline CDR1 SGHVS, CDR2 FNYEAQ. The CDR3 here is CASSLAGQGNSEAFF. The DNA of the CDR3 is TGTGCCAGCAGCTTAGCCGGACAGGGGAACTCTGAAGCTTTCTTT.

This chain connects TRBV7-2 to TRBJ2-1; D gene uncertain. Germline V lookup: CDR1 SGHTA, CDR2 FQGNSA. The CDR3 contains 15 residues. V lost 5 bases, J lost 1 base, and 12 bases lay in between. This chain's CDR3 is CASSPQPGSYNEQFF. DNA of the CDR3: TGTGCCAGCAGCCCCCAGCCAGGTTCCTACAATGAGCAGTTCTTC.

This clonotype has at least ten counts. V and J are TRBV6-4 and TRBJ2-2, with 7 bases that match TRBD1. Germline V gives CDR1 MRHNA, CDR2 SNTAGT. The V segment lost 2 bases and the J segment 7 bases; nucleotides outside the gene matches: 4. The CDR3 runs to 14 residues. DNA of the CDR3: TGTGCCAGCAGTGACAGGGGGCCCGGCGGGGAGCTGTTTTTT. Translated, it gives CASSDRGPGGELFF.

CDR3 loop: CAWNTGPLATEAFF. Here the CDR3 DNA reads TGTGCCTGGAACACAGGGCCGCTGGCCACTGAAGCTTTCTTT. The rearrangement links TRBV30 to TRBJ1-1; D possibly corresponds to TRBD1 (6 bases). Trimming removed 4 bases from V and 4 bases from J, with 16 bases in between. The CDR3 runs 14 residues. CDR1 and CDR2 from the germline V gene are GTSNPN and SVGIG (reference sequence).

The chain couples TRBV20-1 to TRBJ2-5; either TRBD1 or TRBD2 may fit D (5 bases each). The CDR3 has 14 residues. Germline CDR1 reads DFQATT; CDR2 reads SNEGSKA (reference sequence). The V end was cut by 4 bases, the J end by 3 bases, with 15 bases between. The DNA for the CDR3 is TGCAGTGCTAACTGGGGCGAGGGAGAAGAGACCCAGTACTTC. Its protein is CSANWGEGEETQYF.

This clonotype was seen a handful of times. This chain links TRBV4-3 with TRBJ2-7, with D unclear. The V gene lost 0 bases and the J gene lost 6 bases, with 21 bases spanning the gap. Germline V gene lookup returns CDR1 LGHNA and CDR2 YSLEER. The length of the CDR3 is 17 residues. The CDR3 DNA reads TGCGCCAGCAGCCAAGACTTTCCCAGGCCCCCCATGGGCGAGCAGTACTTC. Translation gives CASSQDFPRPPMGEQYF.

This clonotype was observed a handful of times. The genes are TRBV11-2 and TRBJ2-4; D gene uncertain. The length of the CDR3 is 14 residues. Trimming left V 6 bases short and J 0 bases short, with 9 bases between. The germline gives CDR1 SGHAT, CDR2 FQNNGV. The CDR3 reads CASSSLEAKNIQYF. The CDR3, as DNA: TGTGCCAGCAGTTCCCTCGAAGCCAAAAACATTCAGTACTTC.